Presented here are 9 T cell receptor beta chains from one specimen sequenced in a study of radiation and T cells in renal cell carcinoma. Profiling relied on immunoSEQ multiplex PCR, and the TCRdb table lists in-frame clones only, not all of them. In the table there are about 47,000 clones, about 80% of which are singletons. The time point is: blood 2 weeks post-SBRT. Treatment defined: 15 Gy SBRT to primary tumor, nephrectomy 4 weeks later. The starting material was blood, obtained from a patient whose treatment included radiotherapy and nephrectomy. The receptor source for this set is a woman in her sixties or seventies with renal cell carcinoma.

The CDR3 DNA reads as TGTGCCAGCTCACCACGGAGACAGGGGGCGGGGGAGACCCAGTACTTC. It is translated as CASSPRRQGAGETQYF. The gene calls are TRBV18 and TRBJ2-5, with 10 bases matching TRBD1. CDR1 is KGHSH and CDR2 is LQKENI in the germline V gene. V gave up 1 base and J gave up 5 bases; unmatched junction bases: 7. The CDR3 sequence is 16 residues long.

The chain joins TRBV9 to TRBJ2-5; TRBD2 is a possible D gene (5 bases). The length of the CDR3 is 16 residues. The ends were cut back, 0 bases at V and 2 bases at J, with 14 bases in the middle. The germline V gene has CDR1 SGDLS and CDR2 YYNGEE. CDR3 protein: CASSVAVGLAQETQYF. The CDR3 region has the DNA TGTGCCAGCAGCGTAGCTGTGGGCCTAGCACAAGAGACCCAGTACTTC.

This chain's CDR3 is CAWEVLAGGRDEQFF. The DNA of the CDR3 is TGTGCCTGGGAGGTTCTAGCGGGAGGGAGGGATGAGCAGTTCTTC. The V gene is TRBV30, the J gene TRBJ2-1, with 12 nucleotides matching TRBD2. Unmatched junction bases numbered 10, after V lost 5 bases and J lost 8 bases. The CDR3 totals 15 residues. Germline V gene lookup returns CDR1 GTSNPN and CDR2 SVGIG (reference sequence).

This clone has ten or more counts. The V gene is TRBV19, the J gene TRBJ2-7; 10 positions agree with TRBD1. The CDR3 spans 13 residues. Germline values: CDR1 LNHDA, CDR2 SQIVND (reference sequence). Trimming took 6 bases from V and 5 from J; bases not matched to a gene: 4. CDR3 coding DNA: TGTGCCAGTAGCCGACAGGGGGCCAACGAGCAGTACTTC. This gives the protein CASSRQGANEQYF.

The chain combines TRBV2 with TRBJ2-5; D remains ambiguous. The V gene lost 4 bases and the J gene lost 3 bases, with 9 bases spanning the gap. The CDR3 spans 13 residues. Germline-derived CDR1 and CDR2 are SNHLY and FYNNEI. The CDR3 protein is CASSGPHKETQYF. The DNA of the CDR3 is TGTGCCAGCAGTGGACCCCACAAAGAGACCCAGTACTTC.

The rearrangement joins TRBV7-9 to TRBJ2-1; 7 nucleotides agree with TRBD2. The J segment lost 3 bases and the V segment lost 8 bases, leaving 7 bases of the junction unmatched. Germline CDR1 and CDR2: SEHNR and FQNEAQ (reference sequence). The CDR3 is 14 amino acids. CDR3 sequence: CASWGGGVYNEQFF. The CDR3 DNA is TGTGCCAGCTGGGGGGGAGGTGTCTACAATGAGCAGTTCTTC.

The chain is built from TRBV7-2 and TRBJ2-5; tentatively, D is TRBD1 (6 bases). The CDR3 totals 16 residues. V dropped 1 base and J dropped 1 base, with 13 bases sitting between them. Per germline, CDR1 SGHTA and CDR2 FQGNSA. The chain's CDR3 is CASSLGAGAFQETQYF. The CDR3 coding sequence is TGTGCCAGCAGCTTAGGCGCAGGGGCATTCCAAGAGACCCAGTACTTC.

The CDR3 DNA follows: TGTGCCAGCAGCCTAGGACTAGCGGGAGGGCCGCGGAACATTCAGTACTTC. It is translated as CASSLGLAGGPRNIQYF. The rearrangement uses TRBV4-2 and TRBJ2-4; TRBD2 matches at 15 bases. CDR1 and CDR2 from the germline V gene are LGHNA and YNFKEQ. V dropped 4 bases and J dropped 7; count of bases not matched to a gene: 8. The CDR3 extends over 17 amino acids.

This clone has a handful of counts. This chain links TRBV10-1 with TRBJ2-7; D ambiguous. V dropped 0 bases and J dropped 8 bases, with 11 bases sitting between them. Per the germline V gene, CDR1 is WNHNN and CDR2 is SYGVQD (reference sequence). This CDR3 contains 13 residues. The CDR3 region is CASSESSSPKQYF. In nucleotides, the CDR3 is TGCGCCAGCAGTGAGTCTAGTAGCCCCAAGCAGTACTTC.